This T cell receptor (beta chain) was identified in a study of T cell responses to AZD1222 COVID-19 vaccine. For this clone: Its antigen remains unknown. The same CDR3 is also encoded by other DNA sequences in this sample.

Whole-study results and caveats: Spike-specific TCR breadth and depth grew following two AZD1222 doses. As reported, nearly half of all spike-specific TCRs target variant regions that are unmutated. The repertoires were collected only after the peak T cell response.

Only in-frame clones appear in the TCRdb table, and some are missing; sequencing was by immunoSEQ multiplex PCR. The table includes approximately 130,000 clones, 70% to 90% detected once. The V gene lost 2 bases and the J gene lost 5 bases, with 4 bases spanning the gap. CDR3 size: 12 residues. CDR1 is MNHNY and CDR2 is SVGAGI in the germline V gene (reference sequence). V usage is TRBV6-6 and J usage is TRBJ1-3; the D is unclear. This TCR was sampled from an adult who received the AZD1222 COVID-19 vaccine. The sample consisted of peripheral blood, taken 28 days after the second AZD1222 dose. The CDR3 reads CASSYLRNTIYF. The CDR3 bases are TGTGCCAGCAGTTACCTCAGAAACACCATATATTTT.